Sequencing of this TCR beta chain was carried out in a study of shared clonotypes between healthy human individuals. Study-level findings and limits: Roughly 5% of naive CD4 clonotypes were shared across a handful of donors.

Caucasian adults residing in Nashville, Tennessee made up all the donors. Concerning this clone: Its antigen is unknown.

Only in-frame clones appear in the TCRdb table, and some are missing; sequencing was by immunoSEQ multiplex PCR. The sample consists of roughly 2,300,000 clones, about nine tenths of them appearing once. The receptor's source is a man between 18 and 29 years old in good health. Some clones in this sample may be carry-over from other donors' samples. Sequencing input: naive CD4+ T cells from PBMCs. The subset: CD45RA+ positively selected.

This CDR3 is CAISESKVGGRNQPQHF. The CDR3 bases are TGTGCCATCAGTGAGTCGAAGGTTGGGGGGCGTAATCAGCCCCAGCATTTT. This chain connects TRBV10-3 to TRBJ1-5, with D perhaps TRBD1 (6 bases). Trimming removed 0 bases from V and 4 bases from J, with 16 bases in between. From germline, CDR1 is ENHRY and CDR2 SYGVKD. The CDR3 sequence is 17 residues long.